Below are 12 T cell receptor beta chains sequenced from a single sample in a study of siplizumab effects on memory and regulatory T cells. The table came from immunoSEQ multiplex PCR; TCRdb's copy has only in-frame clones and leaves some out. This table has about 100,000 clones, roughly 94% appearing once. Sequencing was carried out using non-Treg CD4+ T cells sorted from blood. These receptors were collected from a human donor in good health.

This clone occurred once. The chain links TRBV6-5 to TRBJ2-5; no reliable D call. Germline CDR1 is MNHEY and CDR2 is SVGAGI. The CDR3 loop spans 13 amino acids. Trimming took 7 bases from V and 3 from J, leaving 12 bases between them. The CDR3 nucleotides are TGTGCCAGCATGGGTTGGGCGGAAGAGACCCAGTACTTC. This encodes CASMGWAEETQYF.

The chain uses TRBV7-3 and TRBJ1-1, with a weak D call TRBD1 (5 bases). From germline, CDR1 is SGHTA and CDR2 FQGTGA. The CDR3 is made up of 13 amino acids. V lost 2 bases and J 2 bases, leaving 6 bases between the germline ends. In nucleotides, the CDR3 is TGTGCCAGCAGCTTAGGGACTAACACTGAAGCTTTCTTT. Its translation is CASSLGTNTEAFF.

The V gene is TRBV19, the J gene TRBJ1-2; D not certain. CDR3 length equals 16 residues. Germline V lookup: CDR1 LNHDA, CDR2 SQIVND (reference sequence). V was cut by 4 bases and J by 0 bases, with 15 bases left in between. CDR3 region: CASSTPAGSPNYGYTF. Written as DNA, the CDR3 is TGTGCCAGTAGTACGCCCGCGGGGTCCCCTAACTATGGCTACACCTTC.

The chain joins TRBV4-2 to TRBJ1-2, with TRBD1 as a possible D gene (5 bases). The CDR3 is made up of 14 amino acids. The V gene's germline CDR1 is LGHNA and CDR2 YNFKEQ. Deletions cut 1 base from V and 8 bases from J, with 14 bases between. CDR3 protein: CASSQARARSGYTF. The CDR3 bases are TGTGCCAGCAGCCAAGCCAGGGCCCGGTCGGGCTACACCTTC.

This chain joins TRBV28 and TRBJ1-5; 8 nucleotides line up with TRBD1. In germline, CDR1 is MDHEN, CDR2 SYDVKM. J gave up 0 bases and V 5 bases, and 3 bases lay outside the gene matches. The CDR3 runs 15 residues. The CDR3 bases are TGTGCCAGCAGTACAGGGGGATTTAGCAATCAGCCCCAGCATTTT. Translation: CASSTGGFSNQPQHF.

The genes are TRBV2 and TRBJ1-2; D possibly corresponds to TRBD1 (5 bases). V was shortened by 4 bases and J by 3 bases, with 18 bases between the two germline ends. Germline CDR1 reads SNHLY; CDR2 reads FYNNEI. CDR3 length: 16 residues. CDR3 in amino acids: CASSGWGSIKDYGYTF. CDR3 nucleotide sequence: TGTGCCAGCAGTGGATGGGGCTCGATCAAAGACTATGGCTACACCTTC.

A single count supports this clone. DNA for the CDR3: TGTGCCAGCAGCCTGGGACTTAACAATGAGCAGTTCTTC. Translated: CASSLGLNNEQFF. V usage is TRBV7-3 and J usage is TRBJ2-1, with D maybe TRBD2 (6 bases). The germline CDR1 and CDR2 sequences are SGHTA and FQGTGA. The V gene lost 5 bases and the J gene lost 5 bases, with 10 bases spanning the gap. This CDR3 has 13 amino acids.

The chain has TRBV27 and TRBJ1-5, with a possible D match to TRBD1 (6 bases). Germline lookup yields CDR1 MNHEY and CDR2 SMNVEV (reference sequence). The CDR3 extends over 14 amino acids. Trimming stripped 3 bases from V and 6 bases from J, with 12 bases between. The CDR3 sequence: CASSLWGAGQPQHF. CDR3 DNA: TGTGCCAGCAGTTTGTGGGGGGCAGGTCAGCCCCAGCATTTT.

The rearrangement uses TRBV7-8 and TRBJ1-4; the D is unclear. CDR3 size: 14 residues. Germline lookup yields CDR1 SGHVS and CDR2 FQNEAQ. V was cut by 2 bases and J by 4 bases, with 8 bases left in between. The CDR3 DNA sequence: TGTGCCAGCAGCTTACAGAGGATTAATGAAAAACTGTTTTTT. Protein: CASSLQRINEKLFF.

The chain couples TRBV19 to TRBJ2-1, with 7 bases lining up with TRBD2. The CDR3 covers 15 residues. The V and J ends lost 8 bases and 2 bases, in that order; junction bases with no gene match: 9. From germline, CDR1 is LNHDA and CDR2 SQIVND (reference sequence). This CDR3 is CASAWGGRTYNEQFF. DNA of the CDR3: TGTGCCAGTGCTTGGGGGGGGAGAACCTACAATGAGCAGTTCTTC.

As to this clone: At the DNA level, this CDR3 is encoded by other sequences in the same sample as well. The CDR3 is CASSPNQETQYF. CDR3 bases: TGTGCCAGCTCACCTAACCAAGAGACCCAGTACTTC. The chain recombines TRBV18 with TRBJ2-5; D unresolved. V was trimmed by 3 bases and J by 0 bases, leaving 2 bases between them. The germline V gene has CDR1 KGHSH and CDR2 LQKENI. The CDR3 spans 12 residues. The whole variable domain, remainder taken from reference TRBV18 and TRBJ2-5, is NAGVMQNPRHLVRRRGQEARLRCSPMKGHSHVYWYRQLPEEGLKFMVYLQKENIIDESGMPKERFSAEFPKEGPSILRIQQVVRGDSAAYFCASSPNQETQYFGPGTRLLVL.

J is TRBJ2-5 and V is TRBV2; the D gene is possibly TRBD1 (5 bases). Trimming pared 6 bases from V and 3 bases from J, leaving 14 bases between. Germline loops: CDR1 SNHLY, CDR2 FYNNEI. There are 14 residues in the CDR3. This CDR3 is CASSQKGNKETQYF. CDR3 DNA: TGTGCCAGCAGCCAAAAGGGGAACAAAGAGACCCAGTACTTC.